The 18 T cell receptor beta chains below were found in one sample sequenced in a study of shared clonotypes between healthy human individuals (TCRdb year 2020). Library construction relied on the immunoSEQ multiplex PCR assay. As stored in TCRdb, this immuneACCESS dataset retains in-frame rearrangements with V and J assigned. A fraction of the clones does not appear; measured against another copy, unresolved V genes explain less than half of the discrepancy, and the remainder lacks a known reason. The sample contains about 990,000 clones, about 80% of them found a single time. Under 0.8% of the sample comes from the top ten. Material for sequencing was memory CD4+ T cells from PBMCs. The cell subset or site label, read with the paper, signifies: CD45RA-negative fraction. The receptors originated from a man younger than 35 in good health. Some clones in this sample may be carry-over from other donors' samples.

A single count supports this clone. V gene TRBV28 combines with J gene TRBJ1-3; D is unclear. Germline assignment: CDR1 MDHEN and CDR2 SYDVKM. The CDR3 has 14 residues. V lost 1 base to trimming and J lost 0 bases, with 4 bases between them. The CDR3 nucleotides are TGTGCCAGCAGTTTATCGACCTCTGGAAACACCATATATTTT. It is translated as CASSLSTSGNTIYF.

The rearrangement uses TRBV5-1 and TRBJ2-5; 15 bases are a match to TRBD2. This CDR3 is built from 17 residues. Germline V gene sequence: CDR1 SGHRS, CDR2 YFSETQ. The trim removed 4 bases at V and 0 bases at J, leaving 4 bases unmatched. CDR3 amino acids: CASSLGLAGGHQETQYF. DNA of the CDR3: TGCGCCAGCAGCCTGGGACTAGCGGGAGGACACCAAGAGACCCAGTACTTC. Complete variable domain (other parts from reference TRBV5-1 and TRBJ2-5): KAGVTQTPRYLIKTRGQQVTLSCSPISGHRSVSWYQQTPGQGLQFLFEYFSETQRNKGNFPGRFSGRQFSNSRSEMNVSTLELGDSALYLCASSLGLAGGHQETQYFGPGTRLLVL.

Written as DNA, the CDR3 is TGTGCCAGCAGTTTTATACCCTTGACAGGGTTCGCCAAAAACATTCAGTACTTC. As protein: CASSFIPLTGFAKNIQYF. The chain employs TRBV28 and TRBJ2-4; 7 nucleotides match TRBD1. CDR1 is MDHEN and CDR2 is SYDVKM in the germline V gene. The CDR3 totals 18 residues. The junction had 12 bases not matched to a gene; V was cut back by 3 bases and J by 1 base.

In the case of this clone: An end of the junction differs from the germline gene, which may be a read error. The chain has TRBV20-1 and TRBJ2-7; 8 bases align to TRBD1. Per the germline V gene, CDR1 is DFQATT and CDR2 is SNEGSKA (reference sequence). The CDR3 extends over 10 amino acids. The CDR3 DNA reads TGCAGTGCGAGACCGGGACAGGCCCTCTTC. It is translated as CSARPGQALF.

The rearrangement links TRBV4-3 to TRBJ2-3; D is uncertain. V was pared by 5 bases and J by 2 bases, with 11 bases between. The CDR3 runs 14 residues. Germline V gives CDR1 LGHNA, CDR2 YSLEER. In nucleotides, the CDR3 is TGCGCCAGCAGCTCACTGGGGATCACAGATACGCAGTATTTT. It yields the protein CASSSLGITDTQYF.

The sample holds one count of this clone. The rearrangement joins TRBV7-2 to TRBJ2-3, with D perhaps given as TRBD1 or TRBD2 (5 bases each). Trimming removed 1 base at V and 10 bases at J, with 9 bases between. This CDR3 is 12 amino acids long. Germline-derived CDR1 and CDR2 are SGHTA and FQGNSA. Here the CDR3 reads CASSLVGPSQYF. For the CDR3, the DNA is TGTGCCAGCAGCTTAGTGGGACCATCGCAGTATTTT. The variable domain in full, with the rest retrieved from reference TRBV7-2 and TRBJ2-3, is GAGVSQSPSNKVTEKGKDVELRCDPISGHTALYWYRQSLGQGLEFLIYFQGNSAPDKSGLPSDRFSAERTGGSVSTLTIQRTQQEDSAVYLCASSLVGPSQYFGPGTRLTVL.

The chain uses TRBV4-1 and TRBJ2-2; tentatively, D is TRBD1 or TRBD2 (6 bases each). CDR1 MGHRA and CDR2 YSYEKL come from the germline V gene. Trimming shortened V by 2 bases and J by 4 bases, and 14 bases separated the two germline ends. The CDR3 covers 16 residues. CDR3 residues: CASSQFGGYSTGELFF. CDR3 in DNA: TGCGCCAGCAGCCAATTCGGGGGCTATAGCACCGGGGAGCTGTTTTTT.

About this clone itself: This sample includes further DNA sequences coding for the same CDR3. This chain joins TRBV27 and TRBJ2-1; TRBD2 aligns across 7 bases. The CDR3 sequence is 15 residues long. Per germline, CDR1 MNHEY and CDR2 SMNVEV (reference sequence). Trimming removed 3 bases from V and 3 bases from J; junction bases left unmatched: 5. CDR3 sequence: CASSFGGSRYNEQFF. CDR3 bases: TGTGCCAGCAGTTTCGGGGGGAGTCGCTACAATGAGCAGTTCTTC.

DNA for the CDR3: TGTGCCAGCAGCGTAGTAGGAGCCGGGGAAGAGCAGTTCTTC. This codes for CASSVVGAGEEQFF. The chain joins TRBV9 to TRBJ2-1, with a weak D call TRBD2 (5 bases). The CDR3 consists of 14 residues. Looked up from germline, CDR1 is SGDLS and CDR2 is YYNGEE. The germline V and J ends were trimmed by 0 bases and 10 bases, with 14 bases remaining between them.

The CDR3 bases are TGCAGCGTTGACAGGGACGGTACCTACGAGCAGTACTTC. Its translation: CSVDRDGTYEQYF. The rearrangement joins TRBV29-1 to TRBJ2-7; D possibly matches TRBD1 or TRBD2 (5 bases each). Per germline, CDR1 SQVTM and CDR2 ANQGSEA. V gave up 3 bases and J gave up 2 bases, with 11 bases separating them. This CDR3 has 13 amino acids.

V gene TRBV27 combines with J gene TRBJ2-3; no firm D call. The V gene lost 5 bases and the J gene lost 2 bases, with 8 bases spanning the gap. Germline-derived CDR1 and CDR2 are MNHEY and SMNVEV (reference sequence). The CDR3 runs to 13 residues. CDR3 loop: CASSPPPTDTQYF. The DNA for the CDR3 is TGTGCCAGCAGTCCCCCCCCCACAGATACGCAGTATTTT.

This clone appeared many times. At the DNA level, this CDR3 is encoded by other sequences in the same sample as well. The genes are TRBV7-9 and TRBJ1-1; 7 positions agree with TRBD1. Germline-derived CDR1 and CDR2 are SEHNR and FQNEAQ (reference sequence). V was pared by 4 bases and J by 4 bases, with 6 bases of the junction left unmatched. The CDR3 loop spans 14 amino acids. As DNA, the CDR3 is TGTGCCAGCAGCTGGACAGGAAGCGGCACTGAAGCTTTCTTT. Translation: CASSWTGSGTEAFF. The variable domain in full, completed from reference TRBV7-9 and TRBJ1-1, reads DTGVSQNPRHKITKRGQNVTFRCDPISEHNRLYWYRQTLGQGPEFLTYFQNEAQLEKSRLLSDRFSAERPKGSFSTLEIQRTEQGDSAMYLCASSWTGSGTEAFFGQGTRLTVV.

The CDR3 nucleotides are TGTGCCAGCATGGTGAGCAGGGACACTGAAGCTTTCTTT. This gives the protein CASMVSRDTEAFF. This chain links TRBV6-6 with TRBJ1-1; D is possibly TRBD1 (5 bases). Germline lookup yields CDR1 MNHNY and CDR2 SVGAGI (reference sequence). The ends were cut back, 7 bases at V and 3 bases at J, with 12 bases in the middle. This CDR3 is built from 13 residues.

The V and J genes are TRBV28 and TRBJ1-2; D call uncertain. CDR3 length equals 12 residues. Trimming shortened V by 6 bases and J by 3 bases, and 8 bases separated the two germline ends. Germline V gene sequence: CDR1 MDHEN, CDR2 SYDVKM. The CDR3 reads CASRVSDYGYTF. The CDR3 coding sequence is TGTGCCAGCAGGGTTTCAGACTATGGCTACACCTTC.

The V gene is TRBV28, the J gene TRBJ2-3; 7 bases fit TRBD2. V was pared by 8 bases and J by 5 bases, with 13 bases of the junction left unmatched. Germline assignment: CDR1 MDHEN and CDR2 SYDVKM. There are 15 residues in the CDR3. In DNA, the CDR3 is TGTGCCAGCCCCGGAGCCGGGGAGGGTCGAGATACGCAGTATTTT. Protein: CASPGAGEGRDTQYF.

Concerning this clone: This CDR3 is also generated by other DNA sequences in the sample. The V gene is TRBV27, the J gene TRBJ2-2; D is unclear. Trimming took 5 bases from V and 2 from J, leaving 3 bases between them. CDR1 MNHEY and CDR2 SMNVEV come from the germline V gene (reference sequence). This CDR3 comprises 12 residues. The DNA for the CDR3 is TGTGCCAGCAGTCGTAACACCGGGGAGCTGTTTTTT. Translation gives CASSRNTGELFF.

In its sample, this clone was seen a few times. J is TRBJ2-7 and V is TRBV2; the D is unclear. The CDR3 totals 11 residues. The germline V gene encodes CDR1 SNHLY and CDR2 FYNNEI. V gave up 4 bases and J gave up 7 bases, with 8 bases separating them. CDR3 in amino acids: CASSVEWEQYF. CDR3 in DNA: TGTGCCAGCAGTGTAGAGTGGGAGCAGTACTTC.

The chain carries TRBV9 and TRBJ2-1; tentatively, D is TRBD2 (6 bases). With 3 bases removed from V and 9 bases from J, the gap between germline ends came to 16 bases. Germline-derived CDR1 and CDR2 are SGDLS and YYNGEE. The CDR3 is made up of 14 amino acids. The CDR3 is CASSALGGVGEQFF. CDR3 nucleotides: TGTGCCAGCAGCGCTTTGGGGGGAGTGGGTGAGCAGTTCTTC.